This T cell receptor beta chain was captured by sequencing in a study of blood T cell repertoires in COVID-19. Study-level information: PBMCs, B-cell-depleted T cells, or T cells provided the cDNA or gDNA that made up the material.

The CDR3 is 13 amino acids. CDR1 is MNHNY and CDR2 is SVGAGI in the germline V gene (reference sequence). V lost 8 bases and J 3 bases, leaving 14 bases between the germline ends. Among Cohort 3 donors, those recovered had two negative PCRs, clearance, or symptom resolution. Clones were sequenced by immunoSEQ multiplex PCR, and TCRdb holds only the in-frame ones, with some missing. This sample has around 300,000 clones, with around 85% found just once. The chain employs TRBV6-6 and TRBJ2-7; D remains ambiguous. This receptor was obtained from a woman aged 40 to 50 who had recovered from COVID-19. The sequenced sample consisted of PBMCs or T cells enriched from blood (not recorded which). The CDR3 bases are TGTGCCAGCGACAACGGAAGATTCTACGAGCAGTACTTC. Translation gives CASDNGRFYEQYF.